Below, 18 T cell receptor beta chains from the same sample are listed, as sequenced in a study of T-cell reconstitution after alpha-beta-depleted transplantation in children (TCRdb year 2016). The treatment or condition label on this specimen signifies: allogeneic hematopoietic cell transplantation with graft depleted of TCRalphabeta T cells and CD19 B cells. The library came from PCR. Instrument on record: Illumina HiSeq 2500. TCR library preparation used molecular barcoding, with unique molecular identifiers applied to normalize quantification of the TCRbeta repertoire. TCRdb ran its own pipeline on the public reads, namely fastp trimming at Q25 and MiXCR clone calling, and kept in-frame beta chains. Rows are unified per CDR3 protein, each entry keeping the most common DNA and genes. A total of 780,000 or so distinct CDR3 sequences appear in this sample, under 20% of them only once. The top ten constitute 5% of the sample.

This material consisted of PBMCs, mostly from graft donor cells, taken 360 days after TCRalphabeta/CD19-depleted stem cell transplant. The receptors shown here come from a male patient aged 10-17 years who had a stem cell transplant for acute lymphoblastic leukemia, so the T cells may come from the graft donor.

In regard to this clonotype: Germline is not matched at one junction end, which may reflect a read error. V gene TRBV11-2 combines with J gene TRBJ2-7; no clear D. Germline assignment: CDR1 SGHAT and CDR2 FQNNGV. This CDR3 region has 15 residues. In nucleotides, the CDR3 is TGTGCCAGCAGCTTAGATCATAGGGCCCCCTACGAGCAGTGCTTC. Its protein product is CASSLDHRAPYEQCF. Using reference TRBV11-2 and TRBJ2-7 for the parts outside the CDR3, the full variable domain is EAGVAQSPRYKIIEKRQSVAFWCNPISGHATLYWYQQILGQGPKLLIQFQNNGVVDDSQLPKDRFSAERLKGVDSTLKIQPAKLEDSAVYLCASSLDHRAPYEQCFGPGTRLTVT.

The chain combines TRBV10-3 with TRBJ1-1; D is perhaps TRBD1 (5 bases). Trimming removed 5 bases from V and 4 bases from J, with 14 bases in between. CDR1 and CDR2 (germline): ENHRY, SYGVKD. The CDR3 is 14 amino acids. CDR3 region: CAISPLGGSTEAFF. The DNA for the CDR3 is TGTGCCATCAGTCCCCTGGGGGGAAGCACTGAAGCTTTCTTT.

This clonotype was seen only a few times. J is TRBJ2-7 and V is TRBV12-3 or TRBV12-4; 12 nucleotides line up with TRBD1. CDR3 length equals 15 residues. The V gene end was trimmed by 6 bases and the J gene end by 7 bases; junction bases not matched to a gene: 10. Here the CDR3 DNA reads TGTGCCAGCAGCACCGCCGGGACAGGGGGCCGGGAGCAGTACTTC. This encodes CASSTAGTGGREQYF.

This chain joins TRBV5-1 and TRBJ2-3; 8 nucleotides align to TRBD1. Germline assignment: CDR1 SGHRS and CDR2 YFSETQ. V shed 4 bases and J 1 base; nucleotides not matched to a gene: 11. The CDR3 runs 17 residues. Here the CDR3 reads CASSLAYRGSGTDTQYF. CDR3 bases: TGCGCCAGCAGCCTGGCATACAGGGGGTCCGGCACAGATACGCAGTATTTT.

The sample holds many counts of this clonotype. This rearrangement joins TRBV12-3 or TRBV12-4 to TRBJ1-5, with D maybe TRBD1 (5 bases). CDR3 length equals 13 residues. Trimming took off 2 bases at V and 4 bases at J, with 6 bases between the two ends. The CDR3 DNA follows: TGTGCCAGCAGTTTACACAGGAATCAGCCCCAGCATTTT. This sequence encodes CASSLHRNQPQHF.

The genes are TRBV27 and TRBJ1-2, with D possibly matching TRBD1 (5 bases). There are 16 residues in the CDR3. Per germline, CDR1 MNHEY and CDR2 SMNVEV (reference sequence). V lost 5 bases and J 2 bases, leaving 18 bases between the germline ends. The CDR3 here is CASSPTGHSGNYGYTF. Written as DNA, the CDR3 is TGTGCCAGCAGTCCCACCGGACATTCAGGAAACTATGGCTACACCTTC.

A few counts support this clonotype. The rearrangement joins TRBV20-1 to TRBJ2-1; D might be TRBD2 (5 bases). Germline CDR1 and CDR2: DFQATT and SNEGSKA (reference sequence). Trimming took off 5 bases at V and 6 bases at J, with 17 bases between the two ends. The CDR3 has 14 amino acids. The CDR3 coding sequence is TGCAGTGCTCAAACTTTTTCCCGGGGCAATGAGCAGTTCTTC. Amino acids: CSAQTFSRGNEQFF.

This clonotype was recorded at least ten times. The CDR3 coding sequence is TGCGCCAGCAGCCCAGGACAGGGGGCGAAGTATGAGCAGTTCTTC. Its translation is CASSPGQGAKYEQFF. The J gene is TRBJ2-1, the V gene TRBV4-1, with 11 positions matching TRBD1. With V trimmed by 4 bases and J by 8 bases, 7 bases remained unmatched. Germline V lookup: CDR1 MGHRA, CDR2 YSYEKL. CDR3 size: 15 residues.

The sample holds a few counts of this clonotype. The gene calls are TRBV5-1 and TRBJ2-7; D gene ambiguous. This CDR3 is 14 amino acids long. Germline loops: CDR1 SGHRS, CDR2 YFSETQ. Deletions cut 0 bases from V and 7 bases from J, with 14 bases between. The chain's CDR3 is CASSLGWVPEEQYF. CDR3 DNA sequence: TGCGCCAGCAGCTTGGGTTGGGTTCCCGAGGAGCAGTACTTC.

Ten or more counts support this clonotype. The J gene is TRBJ2-1, the V gene TRBV30; TRBD2 matches at 9 bases. Trimming cost V 4 bases and J 7 bases; bases outside gene matches: 8. The CDR3 is 14 residues long. The germline gives CDR1 GTSNPN, CDR2 SVGIG (reference sequence). The CDR3 here is CAWTTGLALNEQFF. The CDR3 bases are TGTGCCTGGACTACCGGACTAGCGTTGAATGAGCAGTTCTTC.

The V and J genes are TRBV6-2 or TRBV6-3 and TRBJ2-7; 11 positions match TRBD1. This CDR3 is built from 12 residues. The V segment lost 8 bases and the J segment 4 bases; nucleotides outside the gene matches: 1. Germline CDR1 MNHEY, CDR2 SVGEGT. The chain's CDR3 is CASWDRGYEQYF. CDR3 nucleotide sequence: TGTGCCAGCTGGGACAGGGGGTACGAGCAGTACTTC.

The chain employs TRBV4-2 and TRBJ1-3, with a weak D call TRBD1 (6 bases). Trimming stripped 3 bases from V and 3 bases from J, with 12 bases between. The CDR3 extends over 15 amino acids. Germline CDR1 and CDR2: LGHNA and YNFKEQ. The CDR3 reads CASSHPTGFGNTIYF. CDR3 DNA sequence: TGTGCCAGCAGCCACCCGACAGGATTTGGAAACACCATATATTTT.

This clonotype was seen more than once but under ten times. The CDR3 DNA follows: TGTGCCAGCAGCCGTTCCGGGACAGGGGTTGCCGATACGCAGTATTTT. This codes for CASSRSGTGVADTQYF. This chain joins TRBV7-2 and TRBJ2-3; 10 bases agree with TRBD1. Unmatched junction bases numbered 11, after V lost 5 bases and J lost 6 bases. Looked up from germline, CDR1 is SGHTA and CDR2 is FQGNSA. This CDR3 contains 16 residues.

This clonotype was found a few times. The chain uses TRBV18 and TRBJ1-1, with a weak D call TRBD1 (6 bases). Germline loops: CDR1 KGHSH, CDR2 LQKENI. The CDR3 is made up of 14 amino acids. The V end was cut by 4 bases, the J end by 1 base, with 10 bases between. CDR3 region: CASSRGGRNTEAFF. The CDR3 DNA follows: TGTGCCAGCTCACGGGGGGGGCGGAACACTGAAGCTTTCTTT.

This clonotype showed up just a few times. This chain connects TRBV12-3 or TRBV12-4 to TRBJ2-2; 11 bases fit TRBD2. This CDR3 region has 17 residues. J gave up 4 bases and V 4 bases, and 8 bases lay outside the gene matches. Here the CDR3 DNA reads TGTGCCAGCAGTTCGAAGACTAGCGGGATAGGCACCGGGGAGCTGTTTTTT. It codes for CASSSKTSGIGTGELFF.

J is TRBJ2-5 and V is TRBV20-1; D may be TRBD2 (6 bases). Per germline, CDR1 DFQATT and CDR2 SNEGSKA (reference sequence). Trimming left V 3 bases short and J 3 bases short, with 8 bases between. The CDR3 length is 12 residues. The CDR3 nucleotides read TGCAGTGCTAGGCCGGGAGAAGAGACCCAGTACTTC. It yields the protein CSARPGEETQYF.

This clonotype was seen a handful of times. CDR3 sequence (DNA): TGTGCCAGCAGTCCAAGGGCCCTGTATAATTCACCCCTCCACTTT. Protein product: CASSPRALYNSPLHF. The chain links TRBV12-3 or TRBV12-4 to TRBJ1-6; D uncertain. Trimming left V 5 bases short and J 4 bases short, with 12 bases between. The CDR3 sequence is 15 residues long.

This clonotype was picked up a small number of times. The V gene is TRBV12-3 or TRBV12-4, the J gene TRBJ2-7, with no clear D. The CDR3 consists of 12 residues. The V and J ends lost 5 bases and 4 bases respectively, with 9 bases between them. The CDR3 DNA is TGTGCCAGCAGTGCAATGAGTTACGAGCAGTACTTC. Translating gives CASSAMSYEQYF.